The source of this T cell receptor beta chain is a study of blood T cell repertoires in COVID-19. About the research overall: Samples came from the United States, Italy and Spain, spanning acute and convalescent COVID-19. T cells, B-cell-depleted T cells, or PBMCs supplied cDNA or gDNA.

The germline V gene has CDR1 SGHDN and CDR2 FVKESK. The CDR3 spans 15 residues. Trimming took off 0 bases at V and 1 base at J, with 8 bases between the two ends. Original processing notes: The assay estimated nucleated cells by amplifying reference gene primers. Using immunoSEQ multiplex PCR, the repertoire was profiled, and TCRdb retains in-frame clones only, with some absent. The V and J calls and clone size come from that table; D and trimming were worked out from the DNA. The top ten hold roughly 4.4% of the sample, which has approximately 150,000 clones, over 65% seen once. This clone was seen only a few times.

The sample taken for sequencing was peripheral blood. The chain recombines TRBV14 with TRBJ2-3, with TRBD1 as a possible D gene (6 bases). The sequence derives from a human donor in a cohort sampled during active COVID-19. The CDR3 loop is CASSQDPGGTDTQYF. CDR3 bases: TGTGCCAGCAGCCAAGATCCAGGGGGCACAGATACGCAGTATTTT. The full variable domain, its missing parts supplied by reference TRBV14 and TRBJ2-3, is EAGVTQFPSHSVIEKGQTVTLRCDPISGHDNLYWYRRVMGKEIKFLLHFVKESKQDESGMPNNRFLAERTGGTYSTLKVQPAELEDSGVYFCASSQDPGGTDTQYFGPGTRLTVL.